The rows below give T cell receptor beta chains drawn from one sample of a study of vaccination and CD4 T cells after COVID-19. What these receptors recognize is not known. TCRdb called the PCR reads again in MiXCR, with one record for every CDR3 protein. Of more than 10,000 distinct CDR3 sequences listed, just under 75% were seen once; the top ten hold 7.5% to 9%. The sequenced sample was CD4+ T cells from blood, cultured in vitro. These TCRs come from a human donor who had recovered from COVID-19. Both conserved end residues are part of each CDR3. A D gene is named only where the DNA matches it firmly. Only some rows state a clone size, as once, few, many or a class for expanded clones.

d_call	cdr3_length	clone_size	v_call	j_call	cdr3_aa	cdr3_nt
.	13	once	TRBV6-1	TRBJ1-1	CASSLERNTEAFF	TGTGCCAGCAGTCTGGAGAGAAACACTGAAGCTTTCTTT
.	14	.	TRBV24-1	TRBJ1-2	CATSDHGHLGGYTF	TGTGCCACCAGTGATCATGGCCATTTGGGTGGCTACACCTTC
.	13	.	TRBV10-1	TRBJ2-3	CASSESGRNTQYF	TGCGCCAGCAGTGAGTCCGGACGTAATACGCAGTATTTT
TRBD2	17	medium-sized	TRBV20-1	TRBJ2-1	CSARVLSGTSGRDEQFF	TGCAGTGCTAGAGTATTATCGGGGACTAGCGGGAGGGATGAGCAGTTCTTC
.	16	.	TRBV20-1	TRBJ1-6	CSARDQAGAYNSPLHF	TGCAGTGCTAGAGATCAAGCGGGGGCGTATAATTCACCCCTCCACTTT
.	12	few	TRBV5-6	TRBJ1-1	CASSLQGSEAFF	TGTGCCAGCAGCCTACAGGGTTCGGAAGCTTTCTTT
.	14	few	TRBV7-3	TRBJ1-1	CASSRGGANTEAFF	TGTGCCAGCAGCCGTGGCGGGGCGAACACTGAAGCTTTCTTT
TRBD1	16	.	TRBV7-2	TRBJ1-3	CASSLGVGTAGHTIYF	TGTGCCAGCAGCTTAGGAGTGGGGACAGCTGGGCACACCATATATTTT
.	11	.	TRBV24-1	TRBJ1-2	CATSPPNGYTF	TGTGCCACCAGTCCCCCGAATGGCTACACCTTC
.	14	few	TRBV20-1	TRBJ1-1	CSASRGNPKTEAFF	TGCAGTGCTAGTAGGGGTAATCCTAAGACTGAAGCTTTCTTT
.	15	once	TRBV10-3	TRBJ1-5	CAISESDRNNQPQHF	TGTGCCATCAGTGAGTCGGACAGAAACAATCAGCCCCAGCATTTT
TRBD1	15	.	TRBV7-2	TRBJ2-7	CASSYRQGALYEQYF	TGTGCCAGCAGTTATAGACAGGGGGCGCTATACGAGCAGTACTTC
.	17	.	TRBV15	TRBJ1-5	CATRSLGSPNSNQPQHF	TGTGCCACCCGTTCTCTAGGCAGCCCCAACAGCAATCAGCCCCAGCATTTT
.	15	.	TRBV7-2	TRBJ2-3	CASTPNRLSADTQYF	TGTGCCAGCACCCCAAATAGACTGAGTGCAGATACGCAGTATTTT
.	12	.	TRBV10-3	TRBJ1-2	CAISESGDGYTF	TGTGCCATCAGTGAATCCGGAGATGGCTACACCTTC
.	16	.	TRBV28	TRBJ2-7	CASSLRGATVGYEQYF	TGTGCCAGCAGTTTACGGGGGGCGACGGTCGGGTACGAGCAGTACTTC
.	16	once	TRBV20-1	TRBJ2-7	CSARDREGSLNYEQYF	TGCAGTGCTAGGGACAGGGAGGGGAGCTTAAACTACGAGCAGTACTTC
.	15	.	TRBV28	TRBJ1-2	CASKGQIVPGYGYTF	TGTGCCAGCAAAGGCCAGATTGTCCCGGGTTATGGCTACACCTTC
.	14	.	TRBV20-1	TRBJ1-5	CSASSQGSVQPQHF	TGCAGTGCTAGCTCACAGGGATCGGTGCAGCCCCAGCATTTT
TRBD2	17	.	TRBV20-1	TRBJ2-2	CSARGYGTSGGTGELFF	TGCAGTGCTAGAGGATATGGGACTAGCGGGGGCACCGGGGAGCTGTTTTTT
.	14	.	TRBV29-1	TRBJ1-1	CSAADSVLNTEAFF	TGCAGCGCAGCGGACAGTGTCTTAAACACTGAAGCTTTCTTT
.	12	.	TRBV29-1	TRBJ2-7	CSVGDSSYEQYF	TGCAGCGTCGGTGACAGTTCCTACGAGCAGTACTTC
TRBD1	15	.	TRBV28	TRBJ1-5	CASSAGTGRNQPQHF	TGTGCCAGCAGTGCCGGGACAGGGCGTAATCAGCCCCAGCATTTT
TRBD2	17	.	TRBV28	TRBJ2-5	CASSFSGLAGEGETQYF	TGTGCCAGCAGTTTCAGCGGACTAGCGGGAGAGGGAGAGACCCAGTACTTC
TRBD2	15	.	TRBV20-1	TRBJ2-7	CSARHGLTSGYEQYF	TGCAGTGCTAGGCACGGCCTGACTAGCGGCTACGAGCAGTACTTC
.	15	.	TRBV19	TRBJ1-2	CASSTPWGGAYGYTF	TGTGCCAGTAGTACCCCCTGGGGAGGAGCCTATGGCTACACCTTC
.	14	.	TRBV25-1	TRBJ1-2	CASSEPVVNYGYTF	TGTGCCAGCAGTGAACCGGTCGTCAACTATGGCTACACCTTC
.	15	.	TRBV27	TRBJ1-5	CASSSPGLGNQPQHF	TGTGCCAGCTCTTCACCGGGGTTGGGCAATCAGCCCCAGCATTTT
.	14	.	TRBV12-3/TRBV12-4	TRBJ1-2	CAASKRTEEYGYTF	TGTGCCGCAAGCAAGCGGACGGAGGAATATGGCTACACCTTC
TRBD1	15	.	TRBV7-3	TRBJ1-2	CASSLRGQGLQGYTF	TGTGCCAGCAGCTTAAGGGGACAGGGGTTACAGGGCTACACCTTC
.	16	.	TRBV6-2/TRBV6-3	TRBJ1-1	CASSYLFEGDLTEAFF	TGTGCCAGCAGTTATCTCTTTGAGGGTGATCTCACTGAAGCTTTCTTT
TRBD1	14	few	TRBV20-1	TRBJ1-1	CSASWDRVGTEAFF	TGCAGTGCTAGTTGGGACAGGGTCGGCACTGAAGCTTTCTTT
.	16	.	TRBV5-6	TRBJ2-1	CASSRGALSSYNEQFF	TGTGCCAGCAGCAGGGGGGCGTTGAGCTCCTACAATGAGCAGTTCTTC
TRBD1	15	.	TRBV6-1	TRBJ1-2	CASSEGTGGFYGYTF	TGTGCCAGCAGTGAGGGGACAGGGGGCTTCTATGGCTACACCTTC
.	15	.	TRBV7-6	TRBJ1-4	CASSSNRARAEKLFF	TGTGCCAGCAGCTCAAACCGGGCCCGCGCTGAAAAACTGTTTTTT
.	12	.	TRBV6-2/TRBV6-3	TRBJ1-2	CASHNQVYGYTF	TGTGCCAGCCATAATCAAGTCTATGGCTACACCTTC